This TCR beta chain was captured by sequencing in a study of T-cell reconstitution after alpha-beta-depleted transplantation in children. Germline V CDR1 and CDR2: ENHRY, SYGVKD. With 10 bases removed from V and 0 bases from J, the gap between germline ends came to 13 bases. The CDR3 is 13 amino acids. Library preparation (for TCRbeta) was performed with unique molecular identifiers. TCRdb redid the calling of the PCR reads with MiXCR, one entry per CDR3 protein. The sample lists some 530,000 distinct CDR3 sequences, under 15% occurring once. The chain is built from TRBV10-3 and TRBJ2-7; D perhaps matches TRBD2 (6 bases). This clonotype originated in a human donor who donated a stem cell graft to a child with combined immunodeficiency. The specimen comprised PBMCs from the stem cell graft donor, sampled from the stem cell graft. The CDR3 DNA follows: TGTGCCACCTCGGGGGAGAGCTCCTACGAGCAGTACTTC. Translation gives CATSGESSYEQYF.